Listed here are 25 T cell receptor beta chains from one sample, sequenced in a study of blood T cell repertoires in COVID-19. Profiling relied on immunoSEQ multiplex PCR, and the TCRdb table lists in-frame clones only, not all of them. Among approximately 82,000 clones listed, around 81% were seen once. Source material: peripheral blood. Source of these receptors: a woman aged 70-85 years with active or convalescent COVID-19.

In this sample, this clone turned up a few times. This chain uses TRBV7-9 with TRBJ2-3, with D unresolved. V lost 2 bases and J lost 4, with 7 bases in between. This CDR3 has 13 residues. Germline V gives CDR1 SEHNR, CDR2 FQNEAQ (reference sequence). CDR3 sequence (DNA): TGTGCCAGCAGCTTAACGGTGGCAGATACGCAGTATTTT. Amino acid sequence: CASSLTVADTQYF.

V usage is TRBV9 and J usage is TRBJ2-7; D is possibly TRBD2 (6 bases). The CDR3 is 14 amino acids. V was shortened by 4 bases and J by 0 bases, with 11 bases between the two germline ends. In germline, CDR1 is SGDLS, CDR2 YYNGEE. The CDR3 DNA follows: TGTGCCAGCAGCTACGGGGGTTCCTCCTACGAGCAGTACTTC. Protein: CASSYGGSSYEQYF.

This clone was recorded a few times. CDR3 DNA: TGTGCCAGCAGCCTCCGCAATGAGCAGTTCTTC. Amino acid sequence: CASSLRNEQFF. The J gene is TRBJ2-1, the V gene TRBV7-9; D is undetermined. Germline loops: CDR1 SEHNR, CDR2 FQNEAQ (reference sequence). The CDR3 contains 11 residues. V lost 5 bases and J lost 6, with 5 bases in between.

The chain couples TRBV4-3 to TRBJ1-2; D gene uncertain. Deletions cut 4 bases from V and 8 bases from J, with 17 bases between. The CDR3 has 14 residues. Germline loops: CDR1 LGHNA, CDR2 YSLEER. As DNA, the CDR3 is TGCGCCAGCAGCCTTACGGGAATAGGAGACGGCTACACCTTC. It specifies CASSLTGIGDGYTF.

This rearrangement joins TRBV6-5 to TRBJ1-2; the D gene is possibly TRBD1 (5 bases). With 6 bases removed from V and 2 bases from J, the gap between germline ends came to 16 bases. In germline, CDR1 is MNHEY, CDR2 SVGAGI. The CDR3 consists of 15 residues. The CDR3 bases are TGTGCCAGCAGATTTAGGACGGGGGGGAACTATGGCTACACCTTC. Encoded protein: CASRFRTGGNYGYTF.

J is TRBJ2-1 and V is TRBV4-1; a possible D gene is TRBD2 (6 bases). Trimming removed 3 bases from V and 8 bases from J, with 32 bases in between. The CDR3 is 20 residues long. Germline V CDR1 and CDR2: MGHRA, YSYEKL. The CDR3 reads CASSQIPSWRAARFVYEQFF. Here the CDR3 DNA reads TGCGCCAGCAGCCAGATTCCGAGTTGGAGGGCGGCCCGGTTTGTATATGAGCAGTTCTTC.

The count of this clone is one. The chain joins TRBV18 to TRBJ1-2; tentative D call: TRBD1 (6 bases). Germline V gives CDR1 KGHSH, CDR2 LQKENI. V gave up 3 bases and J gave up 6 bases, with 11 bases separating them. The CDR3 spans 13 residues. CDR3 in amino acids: CASSPGPGDGYTF. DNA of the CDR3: TGTGCCAGCTCACCGGGGCCAGGGGATGGCTACACCTTC. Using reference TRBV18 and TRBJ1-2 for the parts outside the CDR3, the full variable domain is NAGVMQNPRHLVRRRGQEARLRCSPMKGHSHVYWYRQLPEEGLKFMVYLQKENIIDESGMPKERFSAEFPKEGPSILRIQQVVRGDSAAYFCASSPGPGDGYTFGSGTRLTVV.

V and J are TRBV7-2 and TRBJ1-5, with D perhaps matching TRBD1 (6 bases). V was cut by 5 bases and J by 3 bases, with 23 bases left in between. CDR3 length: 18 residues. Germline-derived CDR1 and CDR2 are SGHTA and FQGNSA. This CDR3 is CASSVRTDLSFNNQPQHF. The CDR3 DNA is TGTGCCAGCAGCGTCCGGACAGACCTCTCATTTAACAATCAGCCCCAGCATTTT.

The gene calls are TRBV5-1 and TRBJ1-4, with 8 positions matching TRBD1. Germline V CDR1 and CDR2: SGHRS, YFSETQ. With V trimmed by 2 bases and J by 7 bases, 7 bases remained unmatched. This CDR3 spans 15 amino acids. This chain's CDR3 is CASSLGQGSIEKLFF. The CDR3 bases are TGCGCCAGCAGCTTAGGACAGGGAAGTATTGAAAAACTGTTTTTT.

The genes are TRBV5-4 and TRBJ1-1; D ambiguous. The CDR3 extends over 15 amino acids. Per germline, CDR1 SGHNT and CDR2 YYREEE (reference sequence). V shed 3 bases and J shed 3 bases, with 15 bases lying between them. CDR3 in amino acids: CASSSSVQTDTEAFF. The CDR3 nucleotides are TGTGCCAGCAGCTCATCGGTGCAAACGGACACTGAAGCTTTCTTT.

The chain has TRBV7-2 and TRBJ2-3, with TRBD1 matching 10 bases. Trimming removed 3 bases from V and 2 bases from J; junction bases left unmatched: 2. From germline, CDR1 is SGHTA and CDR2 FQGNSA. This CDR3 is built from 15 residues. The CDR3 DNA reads TGTGCCAGCAGCTTTGACAGGGGGCCCACAGATACGCAGTATTTT. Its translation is CASSFDRGPTDTQYF.

CDR3 coding DNA: TGTGCCAGCAGTCCCATAGATACGCAGTATTTT. It specifies CASSPIDTQYF. The rearrangement links TRBV7-2 to TRBJ2-3, with unresolved D. Germline V gene data show CDR1 as SGHTA and CDR2 as FQGNSA. This CDR3 comprises 11 residues. With 6 bases removed from V and 5 bases from J, the gap between germline ends came to 6 bases.

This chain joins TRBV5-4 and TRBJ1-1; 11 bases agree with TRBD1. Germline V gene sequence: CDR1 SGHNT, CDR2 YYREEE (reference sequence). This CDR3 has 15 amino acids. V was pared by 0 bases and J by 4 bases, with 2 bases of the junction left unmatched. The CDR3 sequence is CASSLAGTGGTEAFF. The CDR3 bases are TGTGCCAGCAGCTTGGCCGGGACAGGGGGCACTGAAGCTTTCTTT. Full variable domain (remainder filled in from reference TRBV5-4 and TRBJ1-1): ETGVTQSPTHLIKTRGQQVTLRCSSQSGHNTVSWYQQALGQGPQFIFQYYREEENGRGNFPPRFSGLQFPNYSSELNVNALELDDSALYLCASSLAGTGGTEAFFGQGTRLTVV.

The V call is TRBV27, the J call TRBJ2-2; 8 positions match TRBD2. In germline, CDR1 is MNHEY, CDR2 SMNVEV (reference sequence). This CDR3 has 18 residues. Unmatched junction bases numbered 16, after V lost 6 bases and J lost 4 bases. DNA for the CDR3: TGTGCCAGCAGAATGGCGGGGGGACCACTAGTCATCACCGGGGAGCTGTTTTTT. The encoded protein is CASRMAGGPLVITGELFF.

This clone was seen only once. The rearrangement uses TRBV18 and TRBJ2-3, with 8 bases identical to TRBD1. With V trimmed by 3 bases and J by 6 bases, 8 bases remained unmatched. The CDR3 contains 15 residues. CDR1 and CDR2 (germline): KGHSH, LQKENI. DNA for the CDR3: TGTGCCAGCTCACCGGGACAGGTATTTGCGGATACGCAGTATTTT. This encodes CASSPGQVFADTQYF.

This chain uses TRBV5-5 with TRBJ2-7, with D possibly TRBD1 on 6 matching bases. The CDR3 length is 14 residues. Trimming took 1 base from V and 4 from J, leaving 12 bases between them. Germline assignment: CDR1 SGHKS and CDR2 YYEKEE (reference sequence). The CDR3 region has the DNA TGTGCCAGCAGCTTGCGAGACAGGACATACGAGCAGTACTTC. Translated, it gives CASSLRDRTYEQYF.

Written as DNA, the CDR3 is TGTGCCAGCAGCTTGGGACAGGGCCTATATGGCTACACCTTC. Translated, it gives CASSLGQGLYGYTF. The V gene is TRBV5-4, the J gene TRBJ1-2; TRBD1 agrees at 7 bases. Germline V gene data show CDR1 as SGHNT and CDR2 as YYREEE (reference sequence). Unmatched junction bases numbered 4, after V lost 0 bases and J lost 5 bases. The CDR3 is made up of 14 amino acids.

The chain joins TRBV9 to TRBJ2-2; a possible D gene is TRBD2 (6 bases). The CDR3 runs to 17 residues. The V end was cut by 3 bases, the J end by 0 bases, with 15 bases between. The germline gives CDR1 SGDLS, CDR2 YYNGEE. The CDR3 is CASSAPFRGTNTGELFF. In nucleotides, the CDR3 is TGTGCCAGCAGCGCTCCCTTCCGGGGGACGAACACCGGGGAGCTGTTTTTT.

The CDR3 spells CASSKGLAFGNEQFF. Written as DNA, the CDR3 is TGTGCCAGCAGCAAGGGACTAGCTTTCGGCAATGAGCAGTTCTTC. The chain employs TRBV11-3 and TRBJ2-1, with 9 bases identical to TRBD2. The CDR3 loop spans 15 amino acids. J gave up 6 bases and V 5 bases, and 8 bases lay outside the gene matches. Germline V CDR1 and CDR2: SGHNT, YENEEA.

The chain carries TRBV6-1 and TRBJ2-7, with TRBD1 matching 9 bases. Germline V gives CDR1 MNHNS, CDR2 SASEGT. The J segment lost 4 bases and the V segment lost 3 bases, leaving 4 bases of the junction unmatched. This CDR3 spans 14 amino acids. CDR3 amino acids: CASSDRQGGYEQYF. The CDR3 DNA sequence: TGTGCCAGCAGTGACCGACAGGGGGGGTACGAGCAGTACTTC.

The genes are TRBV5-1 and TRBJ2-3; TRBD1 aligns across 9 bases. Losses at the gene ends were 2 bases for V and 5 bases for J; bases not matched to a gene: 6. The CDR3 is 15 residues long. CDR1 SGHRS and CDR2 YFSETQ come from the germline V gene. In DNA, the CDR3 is TGCGCCAGCAGCTTTGGCGGGACAGGGATAGATACGCAGTATTTT. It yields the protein CASSFGGTGIDTQYF.

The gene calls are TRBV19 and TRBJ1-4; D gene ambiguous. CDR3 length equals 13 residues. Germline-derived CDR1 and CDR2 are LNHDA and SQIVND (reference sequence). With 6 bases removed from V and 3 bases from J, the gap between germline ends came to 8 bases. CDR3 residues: CASREHSNEKLFF. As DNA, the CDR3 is TGTGCCAGTAGAGAACATTCTAATGAAAAACTGTTTTTT.

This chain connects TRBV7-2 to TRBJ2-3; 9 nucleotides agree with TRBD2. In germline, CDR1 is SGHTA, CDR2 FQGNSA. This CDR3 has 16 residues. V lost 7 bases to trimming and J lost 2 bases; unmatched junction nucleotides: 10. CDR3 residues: CASTWLRGGYTDTQYF. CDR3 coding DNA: TGTGCCAGCACCTGGTTGCGGGGGGGTTACACAGATACGCAGTATTTT.

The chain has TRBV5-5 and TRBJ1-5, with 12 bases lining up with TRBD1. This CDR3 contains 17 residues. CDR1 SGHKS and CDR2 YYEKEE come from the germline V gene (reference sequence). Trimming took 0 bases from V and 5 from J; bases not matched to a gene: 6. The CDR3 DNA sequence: TGTGCCAGCAGCTTGGCTCCGGGACAGGGGGCGGATCAGCCCCAGCATTTT. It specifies CASSLAPGQGADQPQHF.

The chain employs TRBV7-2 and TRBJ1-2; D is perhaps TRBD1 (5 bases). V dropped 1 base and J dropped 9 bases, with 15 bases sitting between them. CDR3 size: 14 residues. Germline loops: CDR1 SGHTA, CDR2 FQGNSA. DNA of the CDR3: TGTGCCAGCAGCTTAGATCCGGGGGAGAGGCGCTACACCTTC. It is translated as CASSLDPGERRYTF.